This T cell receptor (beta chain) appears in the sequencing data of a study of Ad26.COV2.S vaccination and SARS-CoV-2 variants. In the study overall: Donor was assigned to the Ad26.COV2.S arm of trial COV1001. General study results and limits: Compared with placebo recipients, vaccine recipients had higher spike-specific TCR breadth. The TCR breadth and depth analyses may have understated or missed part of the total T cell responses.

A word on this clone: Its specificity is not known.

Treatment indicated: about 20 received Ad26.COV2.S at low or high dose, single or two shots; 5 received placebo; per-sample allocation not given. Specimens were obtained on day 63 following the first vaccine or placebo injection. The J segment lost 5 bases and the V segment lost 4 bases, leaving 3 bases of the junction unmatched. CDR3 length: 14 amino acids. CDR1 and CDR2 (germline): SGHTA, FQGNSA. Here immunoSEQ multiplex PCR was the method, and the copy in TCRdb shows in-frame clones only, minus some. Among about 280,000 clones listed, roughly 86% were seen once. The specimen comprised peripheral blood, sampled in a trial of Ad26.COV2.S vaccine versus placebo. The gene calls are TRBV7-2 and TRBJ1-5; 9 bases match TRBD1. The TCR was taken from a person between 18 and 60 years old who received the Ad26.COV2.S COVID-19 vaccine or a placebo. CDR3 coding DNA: TGTGCCAGCAGCTCGAACAGGGGGCATCAGCCCCAGCATTTT. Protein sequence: CASSSNRGHQPQHF.